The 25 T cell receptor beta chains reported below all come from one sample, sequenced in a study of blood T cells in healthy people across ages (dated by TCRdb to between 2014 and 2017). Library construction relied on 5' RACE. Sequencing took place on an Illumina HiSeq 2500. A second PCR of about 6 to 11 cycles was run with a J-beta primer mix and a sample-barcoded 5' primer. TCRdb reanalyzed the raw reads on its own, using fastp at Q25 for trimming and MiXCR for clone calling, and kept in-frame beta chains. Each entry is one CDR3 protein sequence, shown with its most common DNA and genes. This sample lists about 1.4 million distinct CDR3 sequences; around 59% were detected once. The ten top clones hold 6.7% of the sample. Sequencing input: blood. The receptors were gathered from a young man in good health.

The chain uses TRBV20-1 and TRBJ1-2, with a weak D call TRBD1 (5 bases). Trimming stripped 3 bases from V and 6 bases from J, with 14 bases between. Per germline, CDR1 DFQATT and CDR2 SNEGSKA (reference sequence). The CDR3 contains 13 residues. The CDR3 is CSARRLGRDGYTF. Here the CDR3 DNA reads TGCAGTGCTAGGCGGTTGGGGCGAGATGGCTACACCTTC.

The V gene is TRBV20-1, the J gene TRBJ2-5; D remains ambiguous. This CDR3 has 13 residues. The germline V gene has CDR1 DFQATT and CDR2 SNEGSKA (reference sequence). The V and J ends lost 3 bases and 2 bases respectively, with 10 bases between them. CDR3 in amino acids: CSARLLTQETQYF. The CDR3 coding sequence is TGCAGTGCTAGGCTGCTGACTCAAGAGACCCAGTACTTC.

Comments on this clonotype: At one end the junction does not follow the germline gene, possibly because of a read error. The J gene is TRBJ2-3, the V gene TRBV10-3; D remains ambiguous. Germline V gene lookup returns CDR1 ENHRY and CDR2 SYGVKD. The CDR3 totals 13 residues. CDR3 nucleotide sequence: TGTGCCATCGGTGAGGCCCGCACAGATACGCAGTATTTT. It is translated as CAIGEARTDTQYF.

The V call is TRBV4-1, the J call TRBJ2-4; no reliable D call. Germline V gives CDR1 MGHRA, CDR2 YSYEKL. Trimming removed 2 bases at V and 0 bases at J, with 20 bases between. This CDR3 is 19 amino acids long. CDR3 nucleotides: TGCGCCAGCAGCCAACCCCTTCTCTCTCCTCGCAGAGCCAAAAACATTCAGTACTTC. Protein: CASSQPLLSPRRAKNIQYF.

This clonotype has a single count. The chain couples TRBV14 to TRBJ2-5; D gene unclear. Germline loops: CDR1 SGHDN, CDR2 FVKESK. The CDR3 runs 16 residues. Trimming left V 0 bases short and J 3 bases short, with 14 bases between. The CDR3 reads CASSQEDPAWKETQYF. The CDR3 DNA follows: TGTGCCAGCAGCCAAGAGGATCCGGCGTGGAAAGAGACCCAGTACTTC.

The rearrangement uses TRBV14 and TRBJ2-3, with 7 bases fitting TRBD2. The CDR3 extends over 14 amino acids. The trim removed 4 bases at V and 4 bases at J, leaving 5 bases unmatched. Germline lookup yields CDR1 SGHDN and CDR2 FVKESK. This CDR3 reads CASSPARGADTQYF. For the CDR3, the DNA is TGTGCCAGCAGCCCCGCCCGGGGGGCAGATACGCAGTATTTT.

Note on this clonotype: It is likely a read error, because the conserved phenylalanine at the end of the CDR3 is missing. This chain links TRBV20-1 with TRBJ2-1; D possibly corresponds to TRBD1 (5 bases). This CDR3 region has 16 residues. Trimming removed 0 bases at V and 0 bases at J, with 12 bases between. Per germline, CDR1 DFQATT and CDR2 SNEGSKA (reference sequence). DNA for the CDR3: TGCAGTGCTAGAGACGAACGTAGGGGCTCCTACAATGAGCAGTTCATC. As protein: CSARDERRGSYNEQFI.

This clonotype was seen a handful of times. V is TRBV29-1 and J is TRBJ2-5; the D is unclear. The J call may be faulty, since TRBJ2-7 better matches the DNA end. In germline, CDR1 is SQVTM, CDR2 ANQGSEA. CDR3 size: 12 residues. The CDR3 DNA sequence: TGCAGCGTAGAGATACAAGGATCCGAGCAGTACTTC. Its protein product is CSVEIQGSEQYF.

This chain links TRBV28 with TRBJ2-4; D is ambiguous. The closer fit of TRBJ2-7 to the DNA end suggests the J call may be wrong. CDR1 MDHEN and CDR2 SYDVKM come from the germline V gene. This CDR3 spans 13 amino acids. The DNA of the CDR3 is TGTGCCAGCAGTTTCCAAGATCATCTCGAGCAGTACTTC. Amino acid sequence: CASSFQDHLEQYF.

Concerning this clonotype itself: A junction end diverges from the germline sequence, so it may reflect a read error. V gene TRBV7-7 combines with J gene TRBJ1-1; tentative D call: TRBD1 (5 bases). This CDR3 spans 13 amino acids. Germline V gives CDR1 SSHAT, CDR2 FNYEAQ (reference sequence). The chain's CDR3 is CASSPQPGATAFF. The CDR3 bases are TGTGCTAGCAGCCCCCAACCCGGGGCGACAGCTTTCTTT.

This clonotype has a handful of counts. The CDR3 region is CATSREAGSSYEQYF. The CDR3 coding sequence is TGTGCCACCAGCAGAGAGGCAGGGAGCTCCTACGAGCAGTACTTC. The V call is TRBV15, the J call TRBJ2-7; the D call may be TRBD1 or TRBD2 (5 bases each). Germline V gene data show CDR1 as LNHNV and CDR2 as YYDKDF (reference sequence). The V end lost 0 bases, the J end lost 0 bases, and 9 bases lay between the germline ends. The CDR3 is 15 residues long.

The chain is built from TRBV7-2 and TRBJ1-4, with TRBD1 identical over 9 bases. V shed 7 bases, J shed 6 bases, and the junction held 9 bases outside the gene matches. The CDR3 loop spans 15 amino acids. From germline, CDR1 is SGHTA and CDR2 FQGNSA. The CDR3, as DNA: TGTGCCAGCACCCTCGGGGGACAGGGCGATGAAAAACTGTTTTTT. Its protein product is CASTLGGQGDEKLFF.

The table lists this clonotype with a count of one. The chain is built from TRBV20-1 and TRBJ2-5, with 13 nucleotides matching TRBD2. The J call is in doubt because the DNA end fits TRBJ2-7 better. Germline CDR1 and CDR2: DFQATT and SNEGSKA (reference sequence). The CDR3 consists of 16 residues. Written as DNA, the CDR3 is TGCAGTGCTAGAACCCCTACTAGCGGGGGGGATTACGAGCAGTACTTC. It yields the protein CSARTPTSGGDYEQYF.

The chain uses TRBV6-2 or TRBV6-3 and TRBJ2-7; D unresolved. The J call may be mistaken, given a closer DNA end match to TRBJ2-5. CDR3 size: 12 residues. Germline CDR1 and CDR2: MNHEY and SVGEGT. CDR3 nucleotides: TGTGCCAGCAACGACCCTTCGGAGACCCAGTACTTC. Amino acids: CASNDPSETQYF.

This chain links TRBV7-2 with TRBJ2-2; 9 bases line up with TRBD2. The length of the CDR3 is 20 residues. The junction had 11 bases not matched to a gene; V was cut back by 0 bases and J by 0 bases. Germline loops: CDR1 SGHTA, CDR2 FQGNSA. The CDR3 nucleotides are TGTGCCAGCAGCTTAGCGGGTCACCGTAGCGGGGGAGCGAACACCGGGGAGCTGTTTTTT. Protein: CASSLAGHRSGGANTGELFF.

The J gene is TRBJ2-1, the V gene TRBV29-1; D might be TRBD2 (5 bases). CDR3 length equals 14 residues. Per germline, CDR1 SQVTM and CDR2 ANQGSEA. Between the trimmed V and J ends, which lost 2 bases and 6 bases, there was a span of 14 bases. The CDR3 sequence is CSVERQAGVNEQFF. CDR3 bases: TGCAGCGTTGAAAGGCAGGCCGGGGTCAATGAGCAGTTCTTC.

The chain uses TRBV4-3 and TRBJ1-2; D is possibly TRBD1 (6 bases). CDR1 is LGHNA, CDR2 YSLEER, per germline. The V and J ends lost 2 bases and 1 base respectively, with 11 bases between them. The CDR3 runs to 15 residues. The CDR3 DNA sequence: TGCGCCAGCAGCCAATGGGACACCGGTAACTATGGCTACACCTTC. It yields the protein CASSQWDTGNYGYTF.

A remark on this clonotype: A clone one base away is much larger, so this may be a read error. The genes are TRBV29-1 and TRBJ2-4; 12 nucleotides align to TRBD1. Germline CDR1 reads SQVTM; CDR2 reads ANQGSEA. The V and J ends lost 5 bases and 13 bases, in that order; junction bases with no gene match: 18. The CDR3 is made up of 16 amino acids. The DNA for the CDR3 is TGCAGCGTTCGCCGAACCGGGACAGGGGGCGCGGGGGAGCAGTACTTC. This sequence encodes CSVRRTGTGGAGEQYF.

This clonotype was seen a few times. CDR3 coding DNA: TGTGCCAGCAGCCCGGGACTAGCGGGAGACCTTTACAATGAGCAGTTCTTC. Its protein product is CASSPGLAGDLYNEQFF. The gene calls are TRBV7-8 and TRBJ2-1, with 14 bases that match TRBD2. Trimming at V came to 5 bases and at J to 4 bases, leaving 7 bases not matched to a gene. CDR1 and CDR2 (germline): SGHVS, FQNEAQ. The CDR3 spans 17 residues.

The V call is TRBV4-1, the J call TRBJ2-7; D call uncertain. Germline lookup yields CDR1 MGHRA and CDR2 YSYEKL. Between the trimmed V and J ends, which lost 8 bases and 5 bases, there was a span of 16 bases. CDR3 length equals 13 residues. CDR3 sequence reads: CASGLLGLHEQYF. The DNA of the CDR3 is TGCGCCAGCGGCCTATTAGGGTTACACGAGCAGTACTTC.

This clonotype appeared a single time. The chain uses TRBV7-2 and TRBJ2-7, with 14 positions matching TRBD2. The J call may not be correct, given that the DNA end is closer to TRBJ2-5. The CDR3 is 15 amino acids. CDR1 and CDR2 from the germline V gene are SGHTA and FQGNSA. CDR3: CASSSTSGRVGTQYF. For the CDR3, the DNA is TGTGCCAGCAGCTCGACTAGCGGGAGGGTCGGGACCCAGTACTTC.

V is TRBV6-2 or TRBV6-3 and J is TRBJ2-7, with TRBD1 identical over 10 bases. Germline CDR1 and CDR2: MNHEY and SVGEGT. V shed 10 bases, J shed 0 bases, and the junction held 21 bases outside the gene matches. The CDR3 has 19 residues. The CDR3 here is CATKRPGTGVIRSSYEQYF. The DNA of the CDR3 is TGTGCCACCAAACGACCCGGGACAGGGGTAATTAGGAGCTCCTACGAGCAGTACTTC.

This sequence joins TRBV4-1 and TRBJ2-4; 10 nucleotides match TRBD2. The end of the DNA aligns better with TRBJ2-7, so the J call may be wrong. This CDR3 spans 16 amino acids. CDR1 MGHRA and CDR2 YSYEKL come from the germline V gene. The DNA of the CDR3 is TGCGCCAGCAGCCAAGGAGCGGGAGGGCCTCCCTACGAGCAGTACTTC. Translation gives CASSQGAGGPPYEQYF.

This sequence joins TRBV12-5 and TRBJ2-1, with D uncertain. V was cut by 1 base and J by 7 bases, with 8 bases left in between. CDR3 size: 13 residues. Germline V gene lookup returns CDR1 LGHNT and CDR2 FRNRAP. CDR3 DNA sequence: TGTGCTAGTGGTTTGGGGACCAAGAATGAGCAGTTCTTC. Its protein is CASGLGTKNEQFF.

The CDR3 DNA sequence: TGTGCCAGCACCCAGGGTGGATGGAATCAGCCCCAGCATTTT. Translating it yields CASTQGGWNQPQHF. The V gene is TRBV7-2, the J gene TRBJ1-5; TRBD1 is a possible D gene (5 bases). CDR3 length equals 14 residues. CDR1 is SGHTA, CDR2 FQGNSA, per germline. V lost 7 bases and J 4 bases, leaving 14 bases between the germline ends.